These 10 T cell receptor beta chains originate from one sample sequenced in a study of OX40 agonist ivuxolimab in advanced cancers. Sequencing was performed with immunoSEQ multiplex PCR; in TCRdb, only in-frame clones are kept and a portion is missing. This table has tens of thousands of clones, approximately 90% appearing once. The sample here was CD4+ or CD8+ T cells sorted from blood, taken in a trial of the OX40 agonist ivuxolimab. These receptors originate from an adult with an advanced solid tumor such as melanoma, head and neck, liver or kidney cancer.

V gene TRBV10-1 combines with J gene TRBJ1-3; 8 bases align to TRBD1. The CDR3 has 14 residues. The ends lost 5 bases at V and 7 bases at J; junction bases unmatched: 7. From germline, CDR1 is WNHNN and CDR2 SYGVQD (reference sequence). The CDR3 nucleotides read TGCGCCAGCAGTTTGGACAGGGACCGGAACACCATATATTTT. Amino acids: CASSLDRDRNTIYF.

Notes on this clone: The conserved phenylalanine or tryptophan normally closing the CDR3 is absent here, so this likely arose from a read error. This chain uses TRBV4-2 with TRBJ2-7; TRBD2 matches at 12 bases. Germline CDR1 is LGHNA and CDR2 is YNFKEQ. J was trimmed by 10 bases and V by 1 base; bases with no gene match: 5. The CDR3 is 14 amino acids. The CDR3 sequence is CASSQGLAGAEQYL. The DNA for the CDR3 is TGTGCCAGCAGCCAAGGACTAGCGGGAGCCGAACAGTACCTC.

V is TRBV19 and J is TRBJ1-5, with a tentative D call TRBD1 (5 bases). The CDR3 contains 16 residues. Germline V gives CDR1 LNHDA, CDR2 SQIVND (reference sequence). The V end lost 1 base, the J end lost 1 base, and 11 bases lay between the germline ends. CDR3 protein: CASSIADSPSNQPQHF. CDR3 DNA: TGTGCCAGTAGTATAGCCGACAGCCCAAGCAATCAGCCCCAGCATTTT. Full variable domain (rest looked up from reference TRBV19 and TRBJ1-5): DGGITQSPKYLFRKEGQNVTLSCEQNLNHDAMYWYRQDPGQGLRLIYYSQIVNDFQKGDIAEGYSVSREKKESFPLTVTSAQKNPTAFYLCASSIADSPSNQPQHFGDGTRLSIL.

The CDR3 loop is CASSPARGGRITSEAFF. DNA of the CDR3: TGCGCCAGCAGCCCCGCCAGGGGGGGCAGGATTACTAGTGAAGCTTTCTTT. The V and J genes are TRBV5-1 and TRBJ1-1; TRBD1 aligns across 7 bases. Germline loops: CDR1 SGHRS, CDR2 YFSETQ. V lost 4 bases, J lost 7 bases, and 19 bases stayed unmatched. The CDR3 runs to 17 residues.

The chain carries TRBV7-4 and TRBJ2-7; 8 bases are a match to TRBD1. The ends lost 4 bases at V and 2 bases at J; junction bases unmatched: 4. This CDR3 region has 14 residues. Per germline, CDR1 SGHVT and CDR2 SQSDAQ. CDR3 in amino acids: CASSSQQGAYEQYF. The CDR3 DNA follows: TGTGCCAGCAGCTCCCAACAGGGGGCCTACGAGCAGTACTTC.

The chain couples TRBV2 to TRBJ1-5; D is ambiguous. CDR3 size: 15 residues. Trimming stripped 6 bases from V and 6 bases from J, with 18 bases between. CDR1 is SNHLY, CDR2 FYNNEI, per germline. This CDR3 reads CASRPAGVKGQPQHF. CDR3 bases: TGTGCCAGCAGGCCCGCCGGGGTAAAGGGTCAGCCCCAGCATTTT.

This rearrangement joins TRBV9 to TRBJ2-5; 15 nucleotides agree with TRBD2. V lost 0 bases, J lost 4 bases, and 4 bases stayed unmatched. The germline gives CDR1 SGDLS, CDR2 YYNGEE. The CDR3 has 17 residues. In nucleotides, the CDR3 is TGTGCCAGCAGCGTAGGTGGACTAGCGGGAGGGGGAGAGACCCAGTACTTC. Residues: CASSVGGLAGGGETQYF.

The table lists this clone with a few counts. CDR3 amino acids: CASSGPGTGYGYTF. In nucleotides, the CDR3 is TGTGCCAGCAGTGGCCCCGGGACAGGCTATGGCTACACCTTC. V is TRBV6-5 and J is TRBJ1-2; 8 bases fit TRBD1. After removal of 5 bases from V and 4 bases from J, the junction contained 6 bases not matched to a gene. The germline V gene encodes CDR1 MNHEY and CDR2 SVGAGI. The CDR3 runs to 14 residues.

The V and J genes are TRBV6-5 and TRBJ2-7; TRBD1 aligns across 8 bases. The CDR3 has 14 amino acids. Trimming took 5 bases from V and 4 from J; bases not matched to a gene: 7. Germline values: CDR1 MNHEY, CDR2 SVGAGI. The CDR3, as DNA: TGTGCCAGCAGTGAAGGGGGACAGGATTACGAGCAGTACTTC. Residues: CASSEGGQDYEQYF.

The rearrangement links TRBV6-6 to TRBJ2-7, with TRBD1 matching 9 bases. From germline, CDR1 is MNHNY and CDR2 SVGAGI (reference sequence). The CDR3 contains 15 residues. Germline trimming cut 4 bases from V and 0 bases from J; bases unmatched to any gene: 4. CDR3 DNA: TGTGCCAGCAGTTCCGGGACAGGGCCCTCCTACGAGCAGTACTTC. Translation: CASSSGTGPSYEQYF.